The entry that follows covers one TCR beta chain sequence. Its target is not known. Profiling relied on immunoSEQ multiplex PCR, and the TCRdb table lists in-frame clones only, not all of them. The table lists roughly 320,000 clones, just under 85% of them singletons, with 2% to 2.5% in the top ten. The data were obtained in a study of Ad26.COV2.S vaccination and SARS-CoV-2 variants. Study summary: Recipients of Ad26.COV2.S got it intramuscularly, once or twice 56 days apart. Study-level results: Estimates derived from TCR breadth and depth analyses may have underestimated total T cell responses. Vaccine and placebo recipients had comparable breadth of non-spike TCRs. While placebo recipients had lower spike-specific TCR breadth, vaccine recipients had more.

The CDR3 length is 14 residues. Germline V lookup: CDR1 SGHRS, CDR2 YFSETQ. V lost 4 bases and J lost 2, with 12 bases in between. Regarding treatment: roughly 19 received Ad26.COV2.S at low or high dose, single or two shots; 5 received placebo; per-sample allocation not given. Samples analyzed were those drawn on day 63 after the first vaccine or placebo injection. The input for sequencing was peripheral blood, taken in a trial of Ad26.COV2.S vaccine versus placebo. The receptor was derived from a person between 18 and 65 years old who received the Ad26.COV2.S COVID-19 vaccine or a placebo. The J gene is TRBJ1-1, the V gene TRBV5-1; D remains unclear. CDR3 nucleotides: TGCGCCAGCAGCCGGGCAGTTGGAAACACTGAAGCTTTCTTT. It is translated as CASSRAVGNTEAFF.